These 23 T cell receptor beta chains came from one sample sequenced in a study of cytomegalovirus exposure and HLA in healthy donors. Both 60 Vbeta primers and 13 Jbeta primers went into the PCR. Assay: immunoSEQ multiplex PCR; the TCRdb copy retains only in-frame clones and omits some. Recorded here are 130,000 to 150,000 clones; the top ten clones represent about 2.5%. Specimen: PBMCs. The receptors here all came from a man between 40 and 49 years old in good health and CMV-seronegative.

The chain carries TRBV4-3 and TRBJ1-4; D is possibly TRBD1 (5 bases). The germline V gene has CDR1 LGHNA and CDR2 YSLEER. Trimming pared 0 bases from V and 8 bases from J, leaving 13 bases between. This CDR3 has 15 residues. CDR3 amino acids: CASSQDPQATEKLFF. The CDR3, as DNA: TGCGCCAGCAGCCAAGATCCACAGGCTACCGAAAAACTGTTTTTT.

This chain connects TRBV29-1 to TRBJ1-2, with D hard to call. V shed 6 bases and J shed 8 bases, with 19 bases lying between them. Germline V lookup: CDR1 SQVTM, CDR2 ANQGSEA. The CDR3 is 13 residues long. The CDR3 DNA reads TGCAGCGTCGTACCCCGGAGGGTTGGAGGCTACACCTTC. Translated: CSVVPRRVGGYTF.

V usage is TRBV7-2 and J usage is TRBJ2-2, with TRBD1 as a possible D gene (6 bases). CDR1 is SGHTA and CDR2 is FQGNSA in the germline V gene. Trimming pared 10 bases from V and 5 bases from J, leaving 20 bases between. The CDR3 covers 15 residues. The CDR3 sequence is CATPGQGRRTGELFF. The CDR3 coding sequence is TGTGCCACCCCAGGCCAGGGGAGACGGACCGGGGAGCTGTTTTTT.

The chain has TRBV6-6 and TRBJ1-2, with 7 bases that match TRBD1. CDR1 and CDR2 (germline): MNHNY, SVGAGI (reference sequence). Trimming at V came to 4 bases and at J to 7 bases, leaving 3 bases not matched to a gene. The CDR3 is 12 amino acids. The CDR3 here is CASSSGGFGYTF. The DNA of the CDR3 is TGTGCCAGCAGTTCAGGGGGATTTGGCTACACCTTC.

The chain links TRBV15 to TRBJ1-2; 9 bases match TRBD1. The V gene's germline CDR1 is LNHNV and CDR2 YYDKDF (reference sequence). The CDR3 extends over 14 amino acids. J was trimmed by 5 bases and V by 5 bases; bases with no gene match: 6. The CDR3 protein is CATSGQGLEYGYTF. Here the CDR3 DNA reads TGTGCCACCAGCGGACAGGGGTTGGAATATGGCTACACCTTC.

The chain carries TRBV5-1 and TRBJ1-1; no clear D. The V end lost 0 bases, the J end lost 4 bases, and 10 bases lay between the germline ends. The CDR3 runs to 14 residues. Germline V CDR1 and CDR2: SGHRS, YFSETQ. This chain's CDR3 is CASSLAGAGTEAFF. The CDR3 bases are TGCGCCAGCAGCTTGGCCGGAGCGGGCACTGAAGCTTTCTTT.

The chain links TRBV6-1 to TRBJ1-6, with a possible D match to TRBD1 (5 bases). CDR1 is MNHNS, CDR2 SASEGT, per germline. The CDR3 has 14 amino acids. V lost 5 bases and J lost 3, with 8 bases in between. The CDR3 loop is CASSRGDYNSPLHF. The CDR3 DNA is TGTGCCAGCAGTCGGGGGGACTATAATTCACCCCTCCACTTT.

As DNA, the CDR3 is TGTGCCAGCAGCTCGATAAGATCTAGGTTTGCCTACACCTTC. It encodes CASSSIRSRFAYTF. The gene calls are TRBV11-2 and TRBJ1-2, with D uncertain. V was cut by 4 bases and J by 10 bases, with 19 bases left in between. This CDR3 has 14 amino acids. Germline CDR1 is SGHAT and CDR2 is FQNNGV.

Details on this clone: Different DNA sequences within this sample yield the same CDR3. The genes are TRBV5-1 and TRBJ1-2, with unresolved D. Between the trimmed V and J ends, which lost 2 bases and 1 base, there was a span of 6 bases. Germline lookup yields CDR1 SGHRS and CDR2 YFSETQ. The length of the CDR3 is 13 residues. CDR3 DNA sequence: TGCGCCAGCAGCTTCGGTGGTAACTATGGCTACACCTTC. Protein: CASSFGGNYGYTF.

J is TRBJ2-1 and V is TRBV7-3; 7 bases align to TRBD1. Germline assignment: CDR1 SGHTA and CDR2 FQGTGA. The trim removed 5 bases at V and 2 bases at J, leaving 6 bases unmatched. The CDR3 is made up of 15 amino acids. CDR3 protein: CASSPRQGTYNEQFF. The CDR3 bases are TGTGCCAGCAGCCCTAGACAGGGAACCTACAATGAGCAGTTCTTC. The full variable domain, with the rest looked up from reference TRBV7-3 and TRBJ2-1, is GAGVSQTPSNKVTEKGKYVELRCDPISGHTALYWYRQSLGQGPEFLIYFQGTGAADDSGLPNDRFFAVRPEGSVSTLKIQRTERGDSAVYLCASSPRQGTYNEQFFGPGTRLTVL.

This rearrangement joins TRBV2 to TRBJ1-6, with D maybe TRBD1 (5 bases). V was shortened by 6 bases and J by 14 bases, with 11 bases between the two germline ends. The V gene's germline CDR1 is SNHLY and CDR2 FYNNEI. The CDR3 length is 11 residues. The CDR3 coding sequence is TGTGCCAGCAGGGGGCCCTTCACCCTCCACTTT. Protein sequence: CASRGPFTLHF.

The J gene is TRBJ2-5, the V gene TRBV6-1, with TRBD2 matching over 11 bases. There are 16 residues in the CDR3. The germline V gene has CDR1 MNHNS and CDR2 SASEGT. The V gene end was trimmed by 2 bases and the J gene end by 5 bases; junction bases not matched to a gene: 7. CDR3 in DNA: TGTGCCAGCAGTGAAATAGTAGCGGGGGGGAAGGAGACCCAGTACTTC. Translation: CASSEIVAGGKETQYF.

The CDR3 is CASRRTGLNQPQHF. Written as DNA, the CDR3 is TGTGCCAGCAGGCGAACAGGGTTAAATCAGCCCCAGCATTTT. V is TRBV6-5 and J is TRBJ1-5; a possible D gene is TRBD1 (6 bases). From germline, CDR1 is MNHEY and CDR2 SVGAGI. V lost 6 bases and J 4 bases, leaving 13 bases between the germline ends. This CDR3 has 14 amino acids.

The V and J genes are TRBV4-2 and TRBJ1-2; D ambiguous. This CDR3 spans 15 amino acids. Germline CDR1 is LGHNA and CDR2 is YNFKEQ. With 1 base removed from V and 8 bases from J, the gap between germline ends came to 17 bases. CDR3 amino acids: CASSQGTGVVFGYTF. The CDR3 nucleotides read TGTGCCAGCAGCCAAGGGACCGGGGTTGTTTTCGGCTACACCTTC.

The CDR3 is CASSLVGTGPEAFF. The CDR3 DNA reads as TGTGCCAGCAGCTTAGTCGGGACAGGACCCGAAGCTTTCTTT. The chain uses TRBV11-1 and TRBJ1-1, with 8 bases fitting TRBD1. The CDR3 has 14 residues. The V segment lost 1 base and the J segment 8 bases; nucleotides outside the gene matches: 6. Germline V CDR1 and CDR2: SGHAT, FQDESV (reference sequence). The entire variable domain, with the rest obtained from reference TRBV11-1 and TRBJ1-1, is as follows: EAEVAQSPRYKITEKSQAVAFWCDPISGHATLYWYRQILGQGPELLVQFQDESVVDDSQLPKDRFSAERLKGVDSTLKIQPAELGDSAMYLCASSLVGTGPEAFFGQGTRLTVV.

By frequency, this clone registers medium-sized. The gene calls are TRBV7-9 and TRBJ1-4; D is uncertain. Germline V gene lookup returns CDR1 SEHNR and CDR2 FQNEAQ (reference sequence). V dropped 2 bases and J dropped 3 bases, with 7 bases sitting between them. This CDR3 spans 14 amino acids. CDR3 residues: CASSLSLPNEKLFF. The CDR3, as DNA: TGTGCCAGCAGCTTATCCCTTCCTAATGAAAAACTGTTTTTT.

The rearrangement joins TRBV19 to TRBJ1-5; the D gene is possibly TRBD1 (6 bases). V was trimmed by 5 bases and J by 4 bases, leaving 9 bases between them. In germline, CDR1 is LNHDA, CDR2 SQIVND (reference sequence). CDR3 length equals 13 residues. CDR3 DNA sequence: TGTGCCAGTAGTCGACAGGAGAATCAGCCCCAGCATTTT. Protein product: CASSRQENQPQHF.

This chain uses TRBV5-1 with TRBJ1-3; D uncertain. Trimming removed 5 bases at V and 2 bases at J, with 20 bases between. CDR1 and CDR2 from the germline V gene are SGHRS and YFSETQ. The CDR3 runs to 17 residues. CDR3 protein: CASRKTTLGPAGNTIYF. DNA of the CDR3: TGCGCCAGCAGGAAGACTACCTTGGGCCCCGCTGGAAACACCATATATTTT.

CDR3 bases: TGTGCCAGCAGTTACGCTCGAACCGACAGGGGGGGTGGCTACACCTTC. Translating it yields CASSYARTDRGGGYTF. The chain is built from TRBV6-5 and TRBJ1-2, with 9 bases aligning to TRBD1. With 2 bases clipped from V and 7 bases from J, the junction kept 11 bases outside the gene matches. Germline loops: CDR1 MNHEY, CDR2 SVGAGI. The CDR3 has 16 residues.

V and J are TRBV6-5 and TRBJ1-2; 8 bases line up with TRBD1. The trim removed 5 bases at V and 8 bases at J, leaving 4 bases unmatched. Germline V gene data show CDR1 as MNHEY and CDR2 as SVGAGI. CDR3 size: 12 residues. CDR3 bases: TGTGCCAGCAGTCTTGGACAGGGAGGCTACACCTTC. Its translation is CASSLGQGGYTF.

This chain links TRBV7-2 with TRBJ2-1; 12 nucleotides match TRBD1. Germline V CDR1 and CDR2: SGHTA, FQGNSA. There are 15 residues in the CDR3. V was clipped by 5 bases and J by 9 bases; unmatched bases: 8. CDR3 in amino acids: CASSARDRGLSEQFF. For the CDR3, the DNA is TGTGCCAGCAGCGCGCGGGACAGGGGGCTAAGTGAGCAGTTCTTC.

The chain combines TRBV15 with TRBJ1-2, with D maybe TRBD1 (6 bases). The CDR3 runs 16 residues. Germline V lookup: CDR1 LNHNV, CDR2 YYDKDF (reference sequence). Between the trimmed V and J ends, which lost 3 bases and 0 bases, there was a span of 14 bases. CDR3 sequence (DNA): TGTGCCACCAGCAGGGAAGGGACATCGTCTAACTATGGCTACACCTTC. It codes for CATSREGTSSNYGYTF.

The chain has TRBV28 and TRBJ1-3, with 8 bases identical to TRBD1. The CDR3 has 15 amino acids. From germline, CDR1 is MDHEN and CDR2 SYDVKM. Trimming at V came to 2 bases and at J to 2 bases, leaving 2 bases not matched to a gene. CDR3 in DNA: TGTGCCAGCAGTTTAGCAGGGGGCACTGGAAACACCATATATTTT. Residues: CASSLAGGTGNTIYF.